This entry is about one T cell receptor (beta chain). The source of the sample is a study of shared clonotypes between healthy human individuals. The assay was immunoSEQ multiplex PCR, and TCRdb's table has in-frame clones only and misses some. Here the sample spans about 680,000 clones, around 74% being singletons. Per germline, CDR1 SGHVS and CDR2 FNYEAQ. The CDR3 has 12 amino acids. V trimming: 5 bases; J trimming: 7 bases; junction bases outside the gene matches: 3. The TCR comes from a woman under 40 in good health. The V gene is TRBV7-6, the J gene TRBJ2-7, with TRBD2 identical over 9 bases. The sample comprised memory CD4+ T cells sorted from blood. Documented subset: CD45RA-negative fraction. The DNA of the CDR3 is TGTGCCAGCAGCAAACTAGCGGGTGAGCAGTACTTC. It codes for CASSKLAGEQYF.